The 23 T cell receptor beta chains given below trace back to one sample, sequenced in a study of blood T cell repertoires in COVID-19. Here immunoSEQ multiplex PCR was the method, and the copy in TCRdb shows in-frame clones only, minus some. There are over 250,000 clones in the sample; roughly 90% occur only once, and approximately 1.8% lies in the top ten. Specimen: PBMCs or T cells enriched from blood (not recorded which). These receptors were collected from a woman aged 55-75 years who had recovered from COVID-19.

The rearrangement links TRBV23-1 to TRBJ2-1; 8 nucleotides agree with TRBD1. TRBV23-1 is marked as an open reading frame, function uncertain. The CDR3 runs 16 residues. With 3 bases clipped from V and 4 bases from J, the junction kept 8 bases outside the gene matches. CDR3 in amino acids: CASSQPPGTGYNEQFF. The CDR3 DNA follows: TGCGCCAGCAGTCAGCCCCCCGGGACAGGTTACAATGAGCAGTTCTTC.

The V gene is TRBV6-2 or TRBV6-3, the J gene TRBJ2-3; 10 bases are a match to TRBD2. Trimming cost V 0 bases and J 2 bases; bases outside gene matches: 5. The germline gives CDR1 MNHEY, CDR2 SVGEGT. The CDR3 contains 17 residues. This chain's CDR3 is CASSYSLAGAHTDTQYF. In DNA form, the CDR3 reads TGTGCCAGCAGTTACTCCCTAGCGGGGGCGCACACAGATACGCAGTATTTT.

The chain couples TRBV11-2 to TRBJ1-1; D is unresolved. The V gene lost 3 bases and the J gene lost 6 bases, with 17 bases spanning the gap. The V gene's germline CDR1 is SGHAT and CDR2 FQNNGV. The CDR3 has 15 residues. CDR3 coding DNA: TGTGCCAGCAGCTTTACGGCAGGAGGGTTGGCTGAAGCTTTCTTT. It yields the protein CASSFTAGGLAEAFF.

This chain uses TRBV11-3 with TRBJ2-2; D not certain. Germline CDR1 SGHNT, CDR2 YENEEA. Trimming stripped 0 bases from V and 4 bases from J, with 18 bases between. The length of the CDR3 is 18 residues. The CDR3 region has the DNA TGTGCCAGCAGCTTAGATCTATTTACGAACGAGCTCACCGGGGAGCTGTTTTTT. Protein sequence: CASSLDLFTNELTGELFF.

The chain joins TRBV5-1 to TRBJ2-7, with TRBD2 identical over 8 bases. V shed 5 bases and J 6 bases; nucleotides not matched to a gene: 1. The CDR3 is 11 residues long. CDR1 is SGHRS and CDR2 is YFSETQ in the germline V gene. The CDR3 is CASSSGAEQYF. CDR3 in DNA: TGCGCCAGCAGTAGCGGGGCCGAGCAGTACTTC.

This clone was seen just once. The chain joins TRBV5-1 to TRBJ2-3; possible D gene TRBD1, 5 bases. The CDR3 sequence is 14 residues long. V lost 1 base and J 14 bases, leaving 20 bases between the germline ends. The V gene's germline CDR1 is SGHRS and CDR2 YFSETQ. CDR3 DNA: TGCGCCAGCAGCTTGATCTCCCAGGGCGCATGGCGGTATTTT. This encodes CASSLISQGAWRYF.

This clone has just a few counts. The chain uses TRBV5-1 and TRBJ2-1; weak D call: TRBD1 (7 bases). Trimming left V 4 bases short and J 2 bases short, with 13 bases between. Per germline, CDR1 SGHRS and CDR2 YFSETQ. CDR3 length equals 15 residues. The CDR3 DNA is TGCGCCAGCAGCGCGGGACAGAGAGCCTACAATGAGCAGTTCTTC. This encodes CASSAGQRAYNEQFF.

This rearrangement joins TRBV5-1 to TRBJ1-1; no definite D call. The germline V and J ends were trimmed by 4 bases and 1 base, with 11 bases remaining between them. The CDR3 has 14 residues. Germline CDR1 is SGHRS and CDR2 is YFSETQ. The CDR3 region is CASSPEPPNTEAFF. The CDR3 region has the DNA TGCGCCAGCAGCCCGGAGCCCCCGAACACTGAAGCTTTCTTT.

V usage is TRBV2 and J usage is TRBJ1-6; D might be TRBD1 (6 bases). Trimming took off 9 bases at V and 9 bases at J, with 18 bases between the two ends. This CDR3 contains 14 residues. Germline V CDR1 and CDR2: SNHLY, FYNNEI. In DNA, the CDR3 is TGTGCCAGTTCGGGGGGGCCGTTGGGTTCACCCCTCCACTTT. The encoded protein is CASSGGPLGSPLHF.

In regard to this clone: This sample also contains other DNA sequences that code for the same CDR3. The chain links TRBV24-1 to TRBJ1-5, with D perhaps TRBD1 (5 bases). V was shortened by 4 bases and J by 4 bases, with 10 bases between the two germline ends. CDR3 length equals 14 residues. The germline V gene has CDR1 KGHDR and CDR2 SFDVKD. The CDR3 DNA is TGTGCCACCAGTGACCGACAGTTAAATCAGCCCCAGCATTTT. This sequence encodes CATSDRQLNQPQHF.

CDR3 in DNA: TGTGCCAGCAGTTCAGTTCCTAGCGGGCCTAGGGAGACCCAGTACTTC. It encodes CASSSVPSGPRETQYF. V gene TRBV6-2 or TRBV6-3 combines with J gene TRBJ2-5; 8 bases map to TRBD2. The CDR3 sequence is 16 residues long. J was trimmed by 5 bases and V by 4 bases; bases with no gene match: 12. Germline lookup yields CDR1 MNHEY and CDR2 SVGEGT.

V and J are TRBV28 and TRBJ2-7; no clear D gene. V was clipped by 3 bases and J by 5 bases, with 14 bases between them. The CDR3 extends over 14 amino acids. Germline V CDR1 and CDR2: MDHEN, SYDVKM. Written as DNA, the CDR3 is TGTGCCAGCAGTTTGCGAGTAGCTGTCCACGAGCAGTACTTC. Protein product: CASSLRVAVHEQYF.

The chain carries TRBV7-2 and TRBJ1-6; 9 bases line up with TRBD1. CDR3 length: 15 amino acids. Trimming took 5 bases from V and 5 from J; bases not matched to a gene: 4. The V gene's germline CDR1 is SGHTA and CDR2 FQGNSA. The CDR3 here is CASSVRTGDNSPLHF. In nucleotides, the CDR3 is TGTGCCAGCAGCGTTAGGACAGGGGATAATTCACCCCTCCACTTT. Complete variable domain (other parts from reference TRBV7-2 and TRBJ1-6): GAGVSQSPSNKVTEKGKDVELRCDPISGHTALYWYRQSLGQGLEFLIYFQGNSAPDKSGLPSDRFSAERTGGSVSTLTIQRTQQEDSAVYLCASSVRTGDNSPLHFGNGTRLTVT.

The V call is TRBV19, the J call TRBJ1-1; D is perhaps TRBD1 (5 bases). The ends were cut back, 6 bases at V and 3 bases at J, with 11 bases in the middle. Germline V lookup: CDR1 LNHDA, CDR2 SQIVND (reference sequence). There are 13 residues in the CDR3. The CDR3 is CASRSGLYTEAFF. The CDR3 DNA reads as TGTGCCAGTAGATCAGGGTTGTACACTGAAGCTTTCTTT.

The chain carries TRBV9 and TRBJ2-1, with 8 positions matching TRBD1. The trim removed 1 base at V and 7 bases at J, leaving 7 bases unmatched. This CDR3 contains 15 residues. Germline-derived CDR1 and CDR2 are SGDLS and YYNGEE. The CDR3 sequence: CASSVQGASGNEQFF. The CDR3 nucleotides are TGTGCCAGCAGCGTACAGGGGGCGTCGGGGAATGAGCAGTTCTTC.

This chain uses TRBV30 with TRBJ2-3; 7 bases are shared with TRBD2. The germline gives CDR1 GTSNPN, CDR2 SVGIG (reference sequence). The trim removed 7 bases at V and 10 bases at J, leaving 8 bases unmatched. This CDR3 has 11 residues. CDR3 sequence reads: CASSEGRAQYF. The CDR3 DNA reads TGTGCCTCCTCGGAAGGGAGGGCGCAGTATTTT. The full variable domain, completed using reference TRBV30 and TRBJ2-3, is SQTIHQWPATLVQPVGSPLSLECTVEGTSNPNLYWYRQAAGRGLQLLFYSVGIGQISSEVPQNLSASRPQDRQFILSSKKLLLSDSGFYLCASSEGRAQYFGPGTRLTVL.

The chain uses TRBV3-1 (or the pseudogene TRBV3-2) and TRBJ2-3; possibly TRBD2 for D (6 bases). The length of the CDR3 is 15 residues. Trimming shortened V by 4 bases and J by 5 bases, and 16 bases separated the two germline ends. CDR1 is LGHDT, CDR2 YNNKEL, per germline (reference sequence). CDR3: CASSPLLARGDTQYF. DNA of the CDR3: TGTGCCAGCAGCCCCCTGCTAGCGAGGGGAGATACGCAGTATTTT.

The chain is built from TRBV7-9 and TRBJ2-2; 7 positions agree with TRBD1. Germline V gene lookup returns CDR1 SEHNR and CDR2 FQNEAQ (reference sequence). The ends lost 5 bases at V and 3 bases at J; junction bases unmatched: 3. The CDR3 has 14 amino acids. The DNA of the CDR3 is TGTGCCAGCAGCCCGGGACAGTACACCGGGGAGCTGTTTTTT. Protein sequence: CASSPGQYTGELFF.

The CDR3 spells CASSPGSYEQYF. The CDR3 nucleotides read TGTGCCAGCAGCCCGGGGTCCTACGAGCAGTACTTC. The chain is built from TRBV5-4 and TRBJ2-7; D might be TRBD2 (5 bases). Germline assignment: CDR1 SGHNT and CDR2 YYREEE (reference sequence). The CDR3 covers 12 residues. V gave up 4 bases and J gave up 1 base, with 6 bases separating them.

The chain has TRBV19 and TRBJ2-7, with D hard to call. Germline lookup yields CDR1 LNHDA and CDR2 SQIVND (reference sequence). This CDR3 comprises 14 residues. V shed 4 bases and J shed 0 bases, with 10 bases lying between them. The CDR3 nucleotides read TGTGCCAGTAGTAGGAACTACCTCTCCTACGAGCAGTACTTC. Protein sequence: CASSRNYLSYEQYF.

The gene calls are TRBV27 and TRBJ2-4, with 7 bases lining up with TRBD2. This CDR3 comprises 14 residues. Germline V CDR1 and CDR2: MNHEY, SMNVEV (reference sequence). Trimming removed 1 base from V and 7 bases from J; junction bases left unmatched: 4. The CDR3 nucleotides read TGTGCCAGCAGTTTATGGGGAGGGAAGAACATTCAGTACTTC. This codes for CASSLWGGKNIQYF.

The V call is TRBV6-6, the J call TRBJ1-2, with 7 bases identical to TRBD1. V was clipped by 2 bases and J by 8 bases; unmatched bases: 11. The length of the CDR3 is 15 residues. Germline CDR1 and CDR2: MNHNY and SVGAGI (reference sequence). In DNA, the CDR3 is TGTGCCAGCAGTTACCCAGACAGGGATTATTCGGGCTACACCTTC. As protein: CASSYPDRDYSGYTF.

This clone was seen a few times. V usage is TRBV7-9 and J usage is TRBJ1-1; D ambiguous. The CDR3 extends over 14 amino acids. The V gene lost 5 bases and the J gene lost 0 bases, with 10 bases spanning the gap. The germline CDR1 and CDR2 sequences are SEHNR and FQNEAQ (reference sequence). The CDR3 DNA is TGTGCCAGCAGCCCTATTGGGCTGAACACTGAAGCTTTCTTT. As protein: CASSPIGLNTEAFF. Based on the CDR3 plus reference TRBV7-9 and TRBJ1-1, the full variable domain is DTGVSQNPRHKITKRGQNVTFRCDPISEHNRLYWYRQTLGQGPEFLTYFQNEAQLEKSRLLSDRFSAERPKGSFSTLEIQRTEQGDSAMYLCASSPIGLNTEAFFGQGTRLTVV.